Sequencing of this TCR beta chain was carried out in a study of beta chain features in type 1 diabetes (dated by TCRdb to the late 2010s). Study-level background: Mean age, gender distribution, total cell number and subset yield were not different between patients and healthy donors. A total of 100 million to 110 million sorted cells were examined across all samples, and a strong correlation was observed between cell number per subset and RNA yield. The study compared TCRB repertoires of sorted circulating CD4+ T cell subsets between recently diagnosed type 1 diabetes patients and matched healthy donors. Whereas all 30 or so donors provided naive and central memory subsets, regulatory and stem cell-like memory subsets were isolated from just 8 patients and roughly eight healthy donors.

What the work shows at the level of the full study, not this receptor alone: At VDJ recombination sites, type 1 diabetes patients had fewer insertions and more deleted nucleotides, which implies abnormalities in thymic rearrangement. In all four CD4+ subsets, TCRB CDR3 length was moderately but significantly shorter in type 1 diabetes patients. Because cDNA was sequenced instead of genomic DNA, highly expressing activated cells could be over-represented, though the groups showed no difference in activation or CD3 levels. Because small numbers of individuals were included in the HLA sub-analyses, any influence of HLA type on TCRB rearrangement was left unresolved. Naive, central memory and regulatory TCRB repertoires appeared to be more similar among patients than among healthy donors. PCR might favor shorter templates, but patient and control samples were amplified and corrected together, so any skew would affect both groups equally.

A note on this clone: Its binding antigen is unknown. Base qualities are not recorded, but no much larger clone differs from it by a single base.

After removal of 4 bases from V and 8 bases from J, the junction retains 10 bases not matched to a gene. From cysteine to phenylalanine, the CDR3 is 15 amino acids long. Only the CDR3 DNA is retained, 45 bases long and in frame from the first base. The germline V gene gives CDR1 as MGHRA and CDR2 as YSYEKL. The entire amount of isolated RNA was reverse transcribed using the High Capacity cDNA Reverse Transcription Kit, so the sequenced TCRB transcripts were expressed ones. Deep immunoSEQ sequencing was applied to naive, central memory and regulatory T cell samples, giving an average of about 3.8 million total reads per sample. Sorted cells were lysed in RLT buffer, and RNA was extracted using DNase-treated RNeasy Micro or Mini kits according to cell number. To prevent cross-contamination, every cell subset was processed on its own, while patient and healthy donor samples were processed together. Using the immunoSEQ multiplex PCR, TCRB sequences were amplified from cDNA into 87-bp fragments spanning the CDR3 region. The amplicons were sequenced using the Illumina HiSeq platform. The authors processed their data as follows. PCR bias was computationally corrected using synthetic template baselines, reads within Hamming distance 2 were collapsed, and singletons that could not be merged were discarded. By aligning reads against IMGT, V, D and J genes, CDR3 length, and insertions or deletions at six rearrangement sites were assigned. Clonotype counts were normalized to sorted cell number within each subset before computing true diversity and Gini coefficients with the tcR R package. The overlap coefficient, calculated on TCRB nucleotide sequences, was used to quantify repertoire sharing. This immuneACCESS table, as held by TCRdb, lists in-frame sequences with V and J called but not all clones. Of the missing ones, under half trace to an unresolved V gene in checked studies; the others have no known cause. V, J and clone size derive from that table, while D and trimming were established from the DNA sequence. In this sample the table shows more than 150,000 clones, approximately 10% of which occur a single time. The top ten constitute approximately 0.7% of the sample.

Each donor gave one peripheral blood draw, roughly 110 mL on average, collected into heparinised tubes. A BD FACSAria II was used to sort naive, central memory, regulatory and stem cell-like memory CD4+ T cells with a panel that included CD45RO, CCR7, CD25, CD127, CD95 and CD27. A purity above 98% was achieved for all sorted populations. PBMCs were isolated right away by Lymphoprep density gradient centrifugation and were stained directly, without culture. Samples were stained and sorted in pairs, with one healthy donor and one patient per experiment, so that batch effects were minimized. The TCR comes from a woman in her 30s with type 1 diabetes. The rearranged segments are TRBV4-1 and TRBJ1-4; 7 central nucleotides agree with TRBD1. Sequenced: central memory CD4+ T cells from blood. The nucleotides read TGCGCCAGCAGCCCCCTAACAGGGGTTAAGGAAAAACTGTTTTTT. Translated, this gives CASSPLTGVKEKLFF.